This passage covers 14 T cell receptor beta chains from one sample sequenced in a study of T cell responses to AZD1222 COVID-19 vaccine. Assay: immunoSEQ multiplex PCR; the TCRdb copy retains only in-frame clones and omits some. The sample records roughly 140,000 clones, more than 90% being singletons. The sequenced sample was peripheral blood, obtained 28 days after the second AZD1222 dose. These receptors were taken from an adult who received the AZD1222 COVID-19 vaccine.

The genes are TRBV5-6 and TRBJ1-5; maybe TRBD1 (5 bases). V was trimmed by 0 bases and J by 7 bases, leaving 14 bases between them. The germline CDR1 and CDR2 sequences are SGHDT and YYEEEE. The CDR3 contains 15 residues. The CDR3 reads CASSLGWGMDQPQHF. The CDR3 region has the DNA TGTGCCAGCAGCTTGGGTTGGGGGATGGACCAGCCCCAGCATTTT.

The genes are TRBV7-9 and TRBJ1-3; D is uncertain. V was pared by 5 bases and J by 2 bases, with 13 bases between. Germline CDR1 is SEHNR and CDR2 is FQNEAQ (reference sequence). The CDR3 consists of 15 residues. DNA of the CDR3: TGTGCCAGCAGCCTCTCCGCGCGTCCTGGAAACACCATATATTTT. Amino acids: CASSLSARPGNTIYF.

V and J are TRBV5-1 and TRBJ2-2, with no clear D. CDR3 length: 13 residues. Trimming shortened V by 1 base and J by 2 bases, and 3 bases separated the two germline ends. Germline CDR1 SGHRS, CDR2 YFSETQ. CDR3 residues: CASSLYNTGELFF. In nucleotides, the CDR3 is TGCGCCAGCAGCTTGTATAACACCGGGGAGCTGTTTTTT.

This clone was seen once. The V call is TRBV7-2, the J call TRBJ1-5, with 7 nucleotides matching TRBD1. Germline CDR1 is SGHTA and CDR2 is FQGNSA. The CDR3 is made up of 15 amino acids. J was trimmed by 4 bases and V by 5 bases; bases with no gene match: 8. CDR3 DNA sequence: TGTGCCAGCAGCACCGCGCCGGGACAGAATCAGCCCCAGCATTTT. Protein: CASSTAPGQNQPQHF.

The chain joins TRBV10-3 to TRBJ2-1, with TRBD2 matching over 7 bases. The germline gives CDR1 ENHRY, CDR2 SYGVKD. Trimming cost V 11 bases and J 5 bases; bases outside gene matches: 12. The CDR3 runs to 14 residues. CDR3 sequence reads: CASEPGGLDNEQFF. CDR3 DNA: TGTGCCTCGGAGCCGGGGGGTCTTGACAATGAGCAGTTCTTC.

The CDR3 DNA follows: TGTGCCAGCAGCCTTTCAGGAAAAGGCACCCACTATGGCTACACCTTC. Residues: CASSLSGKGTHYGYTF. The rearrangement links TRBV9 to TRBJ1-2; D gene unclear. Trimming shortened V by 4 bases and J by 3 bases, and 19 bases separated the two germline ends. The CDR3 extends over 16 amino acids. Germline V gives CDR1 SGDLS, CDR2 YYNGEE. The full variable domain, rest sourced from reference TRBV9 and TRBJ1-2, is DSGVTQTPKHLITATGQRVTLRCSPRSGDLSVYWYQQSLDQGLQFLIQYYNGEERAKGNILERFSAQQFPDLHSELNLSSLELGDSALYFCASSLSGKGTHYGYTFGSGTRLTVV.

The V and J genes are TRBV5-4 and TRBJ2-4; perhaps TRBD2 as D (6 bases). CDR3 length: 14 amino acids. Germline CDR1 is SGHNT and CDR2 is YYREEE (reference sequence). The V end lost 4 bases, the J end lost 0 bases, and 8 bases lay between the germline ends. The CDR3 DNA is TGTGCCAGCAGCAAGGGACTAGCCAAAAACATTCAGTACTTC. Amino acids: CASSKGLAKNIQYF.

V and J are TRBV30 and TRBJ1-2, with 9 bases fitting TRBD1. Germline V gene sequence: CDR1 GTSNPN, CDR2 SVGIG (reference sequence). CDR3 length equals 13 residues. The trim removed 1 base at V and 8 bases at J, leaving 5 bases unmatched. Here the CDR3 DNA reads TGTGCCTGGAGTGGGGGACAGGGCGGAGGCTACACCTTC. This translates into CAWSGGQGGGYTF.

This chain joins TRBV28 and TRBJ1-2; D perhaps matches TRBD1 (6 bases). This CDR3 is 13 amino acids long. Per germline, CDR1 MDHEN and CDR2 SYDVKM. V shed 2 bases and J shed 4 bases, with 8 bases lying between them. The CDR3 nucleotides read TGTGCCAGCAGTTTACAGGGGACCTATGGCTACACCTTC. It is translated as CASSLQGTYGYTF.

The chain joins TRBV3-1 (or the pseudogene TRBV3-2) to TRBJ2-2; D is unresolved. Trimming removed 1 base at V and 6 bases at J, with 9 bases between. The length of the CDR3 is 14 residues. Germline V gives CDR1 LGHDT, CDR2 YNNKEL (reference sequence). The DNA for the CDR3 is TGTGCCAGCAGCCAAGCAAGAAGTCCCGGGGAGCTGTTTTTT. Encoded protein: CASSQARSPGELFF.

The chain couples TRBV25-1 to TRBJ2-1; D gene uncertain. V lost 5 bases and J 2 bases, leaving 7 bases between the germline ends. The length of the CDR3 is 13 residues. Germline V lookup: CDR1 MGHDK, CDR2 SYGVNS. This CDR3 reads CASSPRAYNEQFF. For the CDR3, the DNA is TGTGCCAGCAGTCCCCGGGCCTACAATGAGCAGTTCTTC.

V is TRBV19 and J is TRBJ2-3, with a tentative D call TRBD2 (5 bases). CDR3 length: 12 amino acids. V was shortened by 3 bases and J by 6 bases, with 7 bases between the two germline ends. Per the germline V gene, CDR1 is LNHDA and CDR2 is SQIVND (reference sequence). Here the CDR3 DNA reads TGTGCCAGTAGTATTCCGGGGGATACGCAGTATTTT. Encoded protein: CASSIPGDTQYF.

The rearrangement uses TRBV9 and TRBJ1-1, with D maybe TRBD1 (5 bases). CDR1 is SGDLS and CDR2 is YYNGEE in the germline V gene. V dropped 4 bases and J dropped 4 bases, with 11 bases sitting between them. The CDR3 runs 13 residues. The CDR3 is CASSPGRLTEAFF. The DNA for the CDR3 is TGTGCCAGCAGCCCGGGACGGCTCACTGAAGCTTTCTTT.

In nucleotides, the CDR3 is TGTGCCAGCTCACCAGGGGGGCTTAACACAGATACGCAGTATTTT. Amino acid sequence: CASSPGGLNTDTQYF. This rearrangement joins TRBV18 to TRBJ2-3; either TRBD1 or TRBD2 may fit D (6 bases each). V lost 2 bases to trimming and J lost 2 bases, with 11 bases between them. The CDR3 is made up of 15 amino acids. Germline V lookup: CDR1 KGHSH, CDR2 LQKENI.